The subject of this entry is one T cell receptor beta chain. No antigen is known for it. Every bit of the isolated RNA underwent reverse transcription, so sequencing read expressed TCRB transcripts. Only in-frame clones appear in the TCRdb table, and some are missing; sequencing was by immunoSEQ multiplex PCR. The data hold 860,000 or so clones, with 15% to 20% observed a single time. A sort by CD45RO/CCR7/CD25/CD127/CD95/CD27 yielded CD4+ naive, central memory, regulatory and stem cell-like memory cells. The CDR3 spans 16 residues. Per the germline V gene, CDR1 is SGHTA and CDR2 is FQGNSA. V was clipped by 6 bases and J by 6 bases; unmatched bases: 10. This sample is drawn from a study of beta chain features in type 1 diabetes. Study-level findings and limits: These data did not resolve whether HLA type affects TCRB rearrangement. Fewer insertions but more deletions were seen at VDJ junctions in type 1 diabetes patients.

The sequence was collected from a woman aged 18 to 35 in good health. The sequenced material came from naive CD4+ T cells from blood. The chain couples TRBV7-2 to TRBJ2-7, with 14 bases fitting TRBD2. This chain's CDR3 is CASRPRLAGGFAEQYF. As DNA, the CDR3 is TGTGCCAGCAGACCTAGACTAGCGGGAGGGTTCGCCGAGCAGTACTTC. Variable domain in full (rest from reference TRBV7-2 and TRBJ2-7): GAGVSQSPSNKVTEKGKDVELRCDPISGHTALYWYRQSLGQGLEFLIYFQGNSAPDKSGLPSDRFSAERTGGSVSTLTIQRTQQEDSAVYLCASRPRLAGGFAEQYFGPGTRLTVT.